The source of this T cell receptor beta chain is a study of PD-1 blockade in classical Hodgkin lymphoma. Turning to the study itself: The study gave patients nivolumab 3 mg/kg intravenously every 2 weeks. Findings of the study overall: Possibly reflecting disease activity or prior therapy, repertoire differences have causes that remain undefined. In newly diagnosed patients, baseline TCR diversity was reportedly below that of healthy donors.

Repertoires were generated with immunoSEQ multiplex PCR, while TCRdb's copy carries only in-frame clones and drops some. Among thousands of clones listed, just over 85% were seen once. Relative to its sample, this clone is medium-sized. Its cognate antigen is unknown. Every patient was affected by relapse after autologous stem cell transplantation, while exposure to brentuximab vedotin was not uniform. The trim removed 4 bases at V and 5 bases at J, leaving 13 bases unmatched. The CDR3 totals 19 residues. Germline loops: CDR1 MGHRA, CDR2 YSYEKL. This receptor was identified in a human donor with classical Hodgkin lymphoma. The sequences come from peripheral blood mononuclear cells (PBMCs), collected before the second cycle of nivolumab. V usage is TRBV4-1 and J usage is TRBJ2-1, with 14 bases that match TRBD2. CDR3 residues: CASSPLQTETSGRDNEQFF. The DNA for the CDR3 is TGCGCCAGCAGCCCCCTCCAGACAGAGACTAGCGGGAGGGACAATGAGCAGTTCTTC.